This record covers a single T cell receptor beta chain. What it binds is not known. This entry is derived from a study of cytomegalovirus exposure and HLA in healthy donors. The wider study: In an earlier analysis, approximately 120 million unique TCR beta sequences were found from some 180 million T cells. The study's findings and limits: Follow-up analysis later connected one missense variant in DCLRE1C with trimming of TCR beta V- and J-genes. In an earlier analysis, about 87% or about 30%: the productive usage of most TCR beta V segments. DRB1 had the most TCR associations and HLA-C the fewest, a later analysis found, with rates varying by HLA locus.

Use of 60 Vbeta and 13 Jbeta primers characterized the PCR. Sequenced by immunoSEQ multiplex PCR; TCRdb stores in-frame clones only, minus some. The profile shows over 150,000 clones, 79% of them singletons. The specimen was PBMCs. This clonotype was obtained from a girl between 5 and 17 years old in good health and CMV-seropositive.

The CDR3 protein is CASSSRPNQETQYF. CDR3 in DNA: TGTGCCAGCAGCTCTAGACCCAACCAAGAAACGCAGTATTTT. The chain carries TRBV9 and TRBJ2-3; D unclear. The germline V and J ends were trimmed by 4 bases and 9 bases, with 18 bases remaining between them. Germline CDR1 and CDR2: SGDLS and YYNGEE. The CDR3 is 14 amino acids.